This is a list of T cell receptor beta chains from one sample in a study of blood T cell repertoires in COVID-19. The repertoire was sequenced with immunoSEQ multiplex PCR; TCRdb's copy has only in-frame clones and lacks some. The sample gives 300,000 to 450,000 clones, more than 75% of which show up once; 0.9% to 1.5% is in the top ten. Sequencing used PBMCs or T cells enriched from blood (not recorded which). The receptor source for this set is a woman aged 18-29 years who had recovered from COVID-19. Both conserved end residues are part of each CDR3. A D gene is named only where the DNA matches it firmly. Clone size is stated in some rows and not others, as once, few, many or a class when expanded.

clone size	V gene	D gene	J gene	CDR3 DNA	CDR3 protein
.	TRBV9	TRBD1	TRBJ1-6	TGTGCCAGCAGCGTAGAGGCCAGGGGGGATTCACCCCTCCACTTT	CASSVEARGDSPLHF
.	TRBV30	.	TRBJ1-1	TGTGCCTGGGCCAAATACAAGAACACTGAAGCTTTCTTT	CAWAKYKNTEAFF
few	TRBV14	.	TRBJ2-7	TGTGCCAGCAGCCAAGATCGGAGCTCCTACGAGCAGTACTTC	CASSQDRSSYEQYF
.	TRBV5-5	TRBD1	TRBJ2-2	TGTGCCAGCAGCCAGGGGGCGGGAAACACCGGGGAGCTGTTTTTT	CASSQGAGNTGELFF
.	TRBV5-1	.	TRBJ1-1	TGCGCCAGCAGCCGGGGAGGGATGAACACTGAAGCTTTCTTT	CASSRGGMNTEAFF
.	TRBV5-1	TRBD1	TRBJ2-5	TGCGCCAGCAGCTGGACAGGGACGGAAGAGACCCAGTACTTC	CASSWTGTEETQYF
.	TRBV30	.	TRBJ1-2	TGTGCCTGGAGTGTAGCCGTCCCGGGAGGAGGCTACACCTTC	CAWSVAVPGGGYTF
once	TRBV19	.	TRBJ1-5	TGTGCAGGAGGCCATCAGCCCCAGCATTTT	CAGGHQPQHF
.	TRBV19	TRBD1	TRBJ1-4	TGTGCCAGTAGTACCCGGGACAGGGCTATGGAAAAACTGTTTTTT	CASSTRDRAMEKLFF
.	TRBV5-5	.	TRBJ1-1	TGTGCCAGCAGCGCCATACAGGGAGGGAATACTGAAGCTTTCTTT	CASSAIQGGNTEAFF
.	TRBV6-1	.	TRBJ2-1	TGTGCCAGCAGTGACCGCCCGGGGGTTTATGATGAGCAGTTCTTC	CASSDRPGVYDEQFF
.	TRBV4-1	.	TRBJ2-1	TGCGCCAGCAGCCAAGAAACTAGTTACAATGAGCAGTTCTTC	CASSQETSYNEQFF
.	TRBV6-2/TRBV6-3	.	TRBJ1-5	TGTGCCAGCAGTGCTGACAGTCACCCCCAGCATTTT	CASSADSHPQHF
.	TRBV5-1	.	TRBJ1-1	TGCGCCAGCAGCCAGGACAGTAACACTGAAGCTTTCTTT	CASSQDSNTEAFF
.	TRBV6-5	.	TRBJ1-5	TGTGCCAGCAGTTACGCCCTGGAGCAGCCCCAGCATTTT	CASSYALEQPQHF
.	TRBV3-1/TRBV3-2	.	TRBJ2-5	TGTGCCAGCAGCCCGTATTCAGGGGAGACCCAGTACTTC	CASSPYSGETQYF
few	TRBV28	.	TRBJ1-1	TGTGCCAGCGGGATCGACTTAGGGCCGCGGGGGTCGGACACTGAAGCTTTCTTT	CASGIDLGPRGSDTEAFF
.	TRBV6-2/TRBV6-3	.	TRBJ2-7	TGTGCCAGCAGTAGGGGTTCCTTCCAGTACGAGCAGTACTTC	CASSRGSFQYEQYF
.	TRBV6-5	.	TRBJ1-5	TGTGCCAGCAGTTACTCGTCTCCCGATCAGCCCCAGCATTTT	CASSYSSPDQPQHF
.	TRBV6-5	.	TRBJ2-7	TGTGCCAGCAGACCCACAGGATCCGATCGGGACGAGCAGTACTTC	CASRPTGSDRDEQYF
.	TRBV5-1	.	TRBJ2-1	TGCGCCAGCAGGGAGGAGGGTTCGCGATACAATGAGCAGTTCTTC	CASREEGSRYNEQFF
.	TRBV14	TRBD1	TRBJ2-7	TGTGCCAGCACCCCGGGGACAGGGGTTTTCTACGAGCAGTACTTC	CASTPGTGVFYEQYF
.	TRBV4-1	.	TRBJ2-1	TGCGCCAGCAGCCATCTCGGGTCAGCCGATTCATACAATGAGCAGTTCTTC	CASSHLGSADSYNEQFF
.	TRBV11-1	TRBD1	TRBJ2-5	TGTGCCAGCAGCGCCGTCCAAGACAGGGAAGAGACCCAGTACTTC	CASSAVQDREETQYF
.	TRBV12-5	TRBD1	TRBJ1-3	TGTGCTAGTGGTTTCCAGGGGGTTGGAAACACCATATATTTT	CASGFQGVGNTIYF
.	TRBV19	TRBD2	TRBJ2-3	TGTGCCAGTAGTGTGACTAGCGGGGTAGCAGATACGCAGTATTTT	CASSVTSGVADTQYF
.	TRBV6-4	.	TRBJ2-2	TGTGCCAGCAGTGACGGGGGCTCCGGGGAGCTGTTTTTT	CASSDGGSGELFF
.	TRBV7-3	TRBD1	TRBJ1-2	TGTGCCAGCAGCTCGTCCCGGGACAGGTCTGGCTACACCTTC	CASSSSRDRSGYTF
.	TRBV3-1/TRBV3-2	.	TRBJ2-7	TGTGCCAGCAGCCAAGTGTGGACCAGGGGCGAGCAGTACTTC	CASSQVWTRGEQYF
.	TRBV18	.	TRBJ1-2	TGTGCCAGCTCACCCTACGGGACAAGCACCCTCGGGAACTATGGCTACACCTTC	CASSPYGTSTLGNYGYTF
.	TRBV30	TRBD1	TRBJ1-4	TGTGCCTGGAGTGTACGAAGAACAGGGGAACTGTTTTTT	CAWSVRRTGELFF
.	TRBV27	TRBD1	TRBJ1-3	TGTGCCAGCAGTTTAGAATCCCCCCGGACAGGGCACGGAAACACCATATATTTT	CASSLESPRTGHGNTIYF
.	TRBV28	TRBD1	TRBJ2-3	TGTGCCAGCAGTTTAGGCTACAGGGGGAGGACAGATACGCAGTATTTT	CASSLGYRGRTDTQYF
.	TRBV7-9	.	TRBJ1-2	TGTGCCAGCAGCTTCGAGGCTCGCTATGGCTACACCTTC	CASSFEARYGYTF
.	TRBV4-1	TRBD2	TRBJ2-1	TGCGCCAGCAGCCAGAAGAGCGGGGCGCCGTACAATGAGCAGTTCTTC	CASSQKSGAPYNEQFF
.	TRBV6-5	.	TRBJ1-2	TGTGCCAGCAGTTACTCGAACCCAGAATATGGCTACACCTTC	CASSYSNPEYGYTF
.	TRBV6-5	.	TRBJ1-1	TGTGCCAGCAGTTACTCCGGGGGGGAAGCTTTCTTT	CASSYSGGEAFF
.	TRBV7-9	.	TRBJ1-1	TGTGCCAGCAGCTTCGGGGAGAACACTGAAGCTTTCTTT	CASSFGENTEAFF
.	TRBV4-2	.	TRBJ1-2	TGTGCCAGCAGCCAAGGGGCAGCCAATAACTATGGCTACACCTTC	CASSQGAANNYGYTF
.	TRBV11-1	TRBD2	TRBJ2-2	TGTGCCAGCCTTAAGGGGAGGGGCACCGGGGAGCTGTTTTTT	CASLKGRGTGELFF
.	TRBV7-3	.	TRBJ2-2	TGTGCCAGCAGCCGCGGGCCTTACACCGGGGAGCTGTTTTTT	CASSRGPYTGELFF
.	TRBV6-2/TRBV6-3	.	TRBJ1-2	TGTGCCAGCAGTTACTCAGGCCGCGGGGCAGAAACCTATGGCTACACCTTC	CASSYSGRGAETYGYTF
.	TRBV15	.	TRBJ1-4	TGTGCCACCAGCAGAGATGTGGCATCAAACCCCAGAAAACTGTTTTTT	CATSRDVASNPRKLFF
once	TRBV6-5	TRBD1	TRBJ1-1	TGTGCCAGCAGCCCCGGGACAGGGGGTCGGACTGAAGCTTTCTTT	CASSPGTGGRTEAFF
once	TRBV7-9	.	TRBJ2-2	TGTGCCAGCAGCTTGCTAATTGCCGGGGAGCTGTTTTTT	CASSLLIAGELFF
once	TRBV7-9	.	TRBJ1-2	TGTGCCAGCAACTTGCAACAGTATGGCTACACCTTC	CASNLQQYGYTF
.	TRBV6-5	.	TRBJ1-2	TGTGCCAGCAGTTACCACCCGAGGAGCTCTAACTATGGCTACACCTTC	CASSYHPRSSNYGYTF
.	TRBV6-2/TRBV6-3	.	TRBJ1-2	TGTGCCAGCAGTTACCTGGCTCACGGCTACACCTTC	CASSYLAHGYTF
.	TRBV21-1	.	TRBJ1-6	TGTGCCAGCAGCAAAGTGTTTCCCCGGACGGTGGAGGATTCACCCCTCCACTTT	CASSKVFPRTVEDSPLHF
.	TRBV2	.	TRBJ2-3	TGTGCCAGCAGAGAGGAAACAGGACGCACAGATACGCAGTATTTT	CASREETGRTDTQYF
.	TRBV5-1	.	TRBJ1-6	TGCGCCAGCAGCTCGACGGCCGAGCAGGGTGACTCACCCCTCCACTTT	CASSSTAEQGDSPLHF
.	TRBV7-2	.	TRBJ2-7	TGTGCCAGCAGCGACAGAGTAGGCTACGAGCAGTACTTC	CASSDRVGYEQYF
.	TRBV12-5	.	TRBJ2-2	TGTGCTAGTGGTTTGGTTAAGCAGGCTAACACCGGGGAGCTGTTTTTT	CASGLVKQANTGELFF
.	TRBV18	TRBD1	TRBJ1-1	TGTGCCAGCTCACCCGGACAGGGAACACCTCCTAGGCCTCGGGCTTTCTTT	CASSPGQGTPPRPRAFF
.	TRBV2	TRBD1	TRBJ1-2	TGTGCCAGCAGTGAAAGGGGGCATAGCTATGGCTACACCTTC	CASSERGHSYGYTF
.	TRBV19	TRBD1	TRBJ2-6	TGTGCCAGTAGTTTGACAGGGCGCCAGCCTGGGGCCAACGTCCTGACTTTC	CASSLTGRQPGANVLTF